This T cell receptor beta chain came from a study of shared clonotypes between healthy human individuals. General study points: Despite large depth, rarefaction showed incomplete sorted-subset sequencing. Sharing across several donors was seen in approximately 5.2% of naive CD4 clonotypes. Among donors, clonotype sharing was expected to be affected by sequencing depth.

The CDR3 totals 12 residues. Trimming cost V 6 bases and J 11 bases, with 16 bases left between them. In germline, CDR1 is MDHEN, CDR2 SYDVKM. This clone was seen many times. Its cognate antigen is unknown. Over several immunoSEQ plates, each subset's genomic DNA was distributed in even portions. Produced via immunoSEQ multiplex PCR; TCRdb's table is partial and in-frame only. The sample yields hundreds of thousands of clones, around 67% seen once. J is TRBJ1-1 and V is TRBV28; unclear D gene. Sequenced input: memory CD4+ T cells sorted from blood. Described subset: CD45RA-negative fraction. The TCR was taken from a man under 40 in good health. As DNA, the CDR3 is TGTGCCAGCAGCGTCGGGAAGAGCAGGGCTTTCTTT. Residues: CASSVGKSRAFF.